This T cell receptor (beta chain) was documented in a study of blood T cell repertoires in COVID-19. Germline loops: CDR1 LNHNV, CDR2 YYDKDF (reference sequence). J lost 1 base, V lost 1 base, and 0 bases had no gene match. This CDR3 has 15 residues. Per the authors' pipeline: Amplification of reference gene primers was used by the study to estimate nucleated cell counts. Clones were sequenced by immunoSEQ multiplex PCR, and TCRdb holds only the in-frame ones, with some missing. That table furnishes V, J and clone size, whereas the DNA furnished D and trimming. The sample has some 180,000 clones, approximately 78% seen once.

The receptor was derived from a woman older than 75 with active or convalescent COVID-19. The sample was peripheral blood. The genes are TRBV15 and TRBJ2-3; 9 nucleotides agree with TRBD2. Written as DNA, the CDR3 is TGTGCCACCAGCAGAGTAGCGGGGGGCACAGATACGCAGTATTTT. It translates to CATSRVAGGTDTQYF.